This record covers a single T cell receptor beta chain. Germline CDR1 MNHEY, CDR2 SVGAGI. V gave up 5 bases and J gave up 5 bases, with 13 bases separating them. The CDR3 covers 13 residues. The data are from a study of OX40 agonist ivuxolimab in advanced cancers. In the study overall: Ivuxolimab, an agonist antibody against OX40 (CD134), was given to patients. With a range of roughly 20 to 85, age averaged approximately 60 years, and 65% to 90% were male.

Clones were read by immunoSEQ multiplex PCR, and TCRdb kept only the in-frame ones, dropping some. The table has tens of thousands of clones, 88% seen once. The clonotype was recovered from an adult with an advanced solid tumor such as melanoma, head and neck, liver or kidney cancer. Sequenced material: CD4+ or CD8+ T cells sorted from blood, taken in a trial of the OX40 agonist ivuxolimab. The chain joins TRBV6-5 to TRBJ2-7, with unresolved D. CDR3 amino acids: CASSNTALHEQYF. The CDR3 DNA reads TGTGCCAGCAGTAACACAGCCCTACACGAGCAGTACTTC.